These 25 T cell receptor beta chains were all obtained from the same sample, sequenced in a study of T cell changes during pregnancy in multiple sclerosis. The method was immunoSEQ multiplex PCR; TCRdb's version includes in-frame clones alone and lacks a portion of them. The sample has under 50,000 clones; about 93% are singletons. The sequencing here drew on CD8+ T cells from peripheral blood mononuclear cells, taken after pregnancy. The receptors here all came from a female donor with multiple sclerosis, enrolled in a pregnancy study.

The DNA of the CDR3 is TGCAGCGTTAAGGGGACTCAAGAGACCCAGTACTTC. Residues: CSVKGTQETQYF. The chain has TRBV29-1 and TRBJ2-5, with a weak D call TRBD2 (6 bases). From germline, CDR1 is SQVTM and CDR2 ANQGSEA. The CDR3 loop spans 12 amino acids. Trimming took 5 bases from V and 2 from J, leaving 9 bases between them.

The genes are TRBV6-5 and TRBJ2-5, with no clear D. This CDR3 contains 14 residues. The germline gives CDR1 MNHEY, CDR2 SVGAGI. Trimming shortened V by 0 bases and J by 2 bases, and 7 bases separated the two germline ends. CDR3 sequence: CASSYSLSQETQYF. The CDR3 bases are TGTGCCAGCAGTTACTCCCTCTCTCAAGAGACCCAGTACTTC.

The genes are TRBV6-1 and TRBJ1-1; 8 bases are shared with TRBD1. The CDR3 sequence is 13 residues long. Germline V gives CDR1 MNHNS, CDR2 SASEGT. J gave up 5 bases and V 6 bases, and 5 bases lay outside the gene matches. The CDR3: CASRITGGTEAFF. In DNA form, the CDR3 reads TGTGCCAGCAGAATTACAGGGGGAACTGAAGCTTTCTTT.

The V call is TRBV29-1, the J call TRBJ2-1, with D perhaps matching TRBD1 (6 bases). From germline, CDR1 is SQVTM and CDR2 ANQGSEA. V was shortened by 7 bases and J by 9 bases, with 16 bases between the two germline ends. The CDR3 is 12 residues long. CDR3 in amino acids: CSEVTGFGEQFF. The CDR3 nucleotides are TGCAGCGAAGTTACAGGGTTTGGTGAGCAGTTCTTC.

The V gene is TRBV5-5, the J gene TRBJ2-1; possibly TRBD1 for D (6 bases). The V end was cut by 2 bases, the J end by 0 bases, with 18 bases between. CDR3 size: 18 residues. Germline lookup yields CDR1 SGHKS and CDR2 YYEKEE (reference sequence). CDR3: CASSFRGQQVDSYNEQFF. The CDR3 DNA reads TGTGCCAGCAGCTTTCGAGGACAGCAAGTTGACTCCTACAATGAGCAGTTCTTC.

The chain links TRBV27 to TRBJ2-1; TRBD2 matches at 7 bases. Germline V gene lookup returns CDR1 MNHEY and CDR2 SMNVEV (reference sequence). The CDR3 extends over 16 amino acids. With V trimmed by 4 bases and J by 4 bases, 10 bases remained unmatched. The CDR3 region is CASSSLGLGTYNEQFF. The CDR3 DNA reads TGTGCCAGCAGTTCCCTTGGACTAGGGACGTACAATGAGCAGTTCTTC.

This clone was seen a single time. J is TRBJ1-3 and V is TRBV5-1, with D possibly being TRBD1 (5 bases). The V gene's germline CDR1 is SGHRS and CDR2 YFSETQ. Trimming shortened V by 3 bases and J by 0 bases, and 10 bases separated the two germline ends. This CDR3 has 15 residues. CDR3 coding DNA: TGCGCCAGCAGCTCCGGGGGGAACTCTGGAAACACCATATATTTT. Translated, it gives CASSSGGNSGNTIYF.

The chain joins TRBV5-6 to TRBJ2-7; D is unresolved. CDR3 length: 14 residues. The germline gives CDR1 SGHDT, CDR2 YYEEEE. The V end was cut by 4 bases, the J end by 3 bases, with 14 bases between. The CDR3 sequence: CASSPPLGSYEQYF. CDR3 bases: TGTGCCAGCAGCCCGCCCCTGGGCAGCTACGAGCAGTACTTC.

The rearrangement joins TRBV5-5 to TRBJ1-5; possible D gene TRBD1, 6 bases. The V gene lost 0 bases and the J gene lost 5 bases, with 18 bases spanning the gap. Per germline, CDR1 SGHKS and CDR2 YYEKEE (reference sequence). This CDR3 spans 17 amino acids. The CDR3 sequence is CASSLEAFGQQDQPQHF. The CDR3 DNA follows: TGTGCCAGCAGCTTGGAGGCTTTCGGACAGCAAGATCAGCCCCAGCATTTT.

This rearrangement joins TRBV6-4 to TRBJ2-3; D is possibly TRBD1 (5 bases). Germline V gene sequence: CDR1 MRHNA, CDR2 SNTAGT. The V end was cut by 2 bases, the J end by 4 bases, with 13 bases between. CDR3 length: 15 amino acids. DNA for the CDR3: TGTGCCAGCAGTGACGAAGTAGGGGCTGCAGATACGCAGTATTTT. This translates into CASSDEVGAADTQYF.

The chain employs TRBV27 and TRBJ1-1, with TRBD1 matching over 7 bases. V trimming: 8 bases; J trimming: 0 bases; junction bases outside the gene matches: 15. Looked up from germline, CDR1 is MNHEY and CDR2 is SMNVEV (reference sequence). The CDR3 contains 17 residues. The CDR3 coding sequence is TGTGCCAGCCCGATTGGGGACAGCTCCATCATGAACACTGAAGCTTTCTTT. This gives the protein CASPIGDSSIMNTEAFF.

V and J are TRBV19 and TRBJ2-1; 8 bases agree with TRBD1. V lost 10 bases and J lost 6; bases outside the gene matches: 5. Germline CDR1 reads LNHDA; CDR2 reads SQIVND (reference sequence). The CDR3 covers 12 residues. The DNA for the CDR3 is TGTGCCACTATCGGACAGGGCAATGAGCAGTTCTTC. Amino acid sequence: CATIGQGNEQFF. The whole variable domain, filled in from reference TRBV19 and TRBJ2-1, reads DGGITQSPKYLFRKEGQNVTLSCEQNLNHDAMYWYRQDPGQGLRLIYYSQIVNDFQKGDIAEGYSVSREKKESFPLTVTSAQKNPTAFYLCATIGQGNEQFFGPGTRLTVL.

Written as DNA, the CDR3 is TGTGCCAGCAGCGTAGCAAGCGCTGGAGGGGCTTTCTTT. The encoded protein is CASSVASAGGAFF. The rearrangement joins TRBV9 to TRBJ1-1; D remains unclear. CDR1 and CDR2 from the germline V gene are SGDLS and YYNGEE. V was clipped by 0 bases and J by 11 bases, with 14 bases between them. This CDR3 spans 13 amino acids. The whole variable domain, remainder taken from reference TRBV9 and TRBJ1-1, is DSGVTQTPKHLITATGQRVTLRCSPRSGDLSVYWYQQSLDQGLQFLIQYYNGEERAKGNILERFSAQQFPDLHSELNLSSLELGDSALYFCASSVASAGGAFFGQGTRLTVV.

The CDR3 is CASSPGLAYNEQFF. CDR3 nucleotides: TGTGCCAGCAGCCCGGGACTAGCATATAATGAGCAGTTCTTC. The rearrangement joins TRBV27 to TRBJ2-1, with 9 bases matching TRBD2. Germline V gene data show CDR1 as MNHEY and CDR2 as SMNVEV (reference sequence). The ends lost 6 bases at V and 7 bases at J; junction bases unmatched: 7. There are 14 residues in the CDR3.

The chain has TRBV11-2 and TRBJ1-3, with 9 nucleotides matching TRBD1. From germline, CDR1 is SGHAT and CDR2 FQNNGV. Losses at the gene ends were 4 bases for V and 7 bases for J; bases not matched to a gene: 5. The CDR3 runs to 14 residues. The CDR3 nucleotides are TGTGCCAGCAGCTCGGGACAGGGACTGAACACCATATATTTT. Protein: CASSSGQGLNTIYF. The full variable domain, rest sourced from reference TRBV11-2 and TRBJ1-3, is EAGVAQSPRYKIIEKRQSVAFWCNPISGHATLYWYQQILGQGPKLLIQFQNNGVVDDSQLPKDRFSAERLKGVDSTLKIQPAKLEDSAVYLCASSSGQGLNTIYFGEGSWLTVV.

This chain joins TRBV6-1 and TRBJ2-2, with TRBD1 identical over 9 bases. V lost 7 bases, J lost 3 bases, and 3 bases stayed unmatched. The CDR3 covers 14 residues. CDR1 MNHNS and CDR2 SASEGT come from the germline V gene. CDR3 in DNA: TGTGCCAGCACCGGGACAGGGCACACCGGGGAGCTGTTTTTT. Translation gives CASTGTGHTGELFF.

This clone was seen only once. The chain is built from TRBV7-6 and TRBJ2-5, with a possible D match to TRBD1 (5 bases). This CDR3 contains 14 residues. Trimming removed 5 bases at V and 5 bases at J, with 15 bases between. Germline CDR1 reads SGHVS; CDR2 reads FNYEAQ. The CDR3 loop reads CASSPMQGWETQYF. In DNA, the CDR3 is TGTGCCAGCAGCCCAATGCAGGGATGGGAGACCCAGTACTTC.

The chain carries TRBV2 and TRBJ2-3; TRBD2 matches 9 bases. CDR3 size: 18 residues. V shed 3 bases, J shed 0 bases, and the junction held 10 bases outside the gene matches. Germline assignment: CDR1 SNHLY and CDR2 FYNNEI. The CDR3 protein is CASSDPLERGESTDTQYF. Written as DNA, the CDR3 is TGTGCCAGCAGTGACCCTCTAGAGCGGGGGGAAAGCACAGATACGCAGTATTTT. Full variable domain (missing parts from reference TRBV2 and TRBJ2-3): EPEVTQTPSHQVTQMGQEVILRCVPISNHLYFYWYRQILGQKVEFLVSFYNNEISEKSEIFDDQFSVERPDGSNFTLKIRSTKLEDSAMYFCASSDPLERGESTDTQYFGPGTRLTVL.

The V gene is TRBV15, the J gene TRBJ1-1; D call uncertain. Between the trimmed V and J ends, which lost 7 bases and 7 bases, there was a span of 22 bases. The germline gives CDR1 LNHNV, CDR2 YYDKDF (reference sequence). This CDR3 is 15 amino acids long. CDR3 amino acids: CATTSEPSLGNEAFF. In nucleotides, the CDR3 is TGTGCCACCACCTCAGAGCCCTCCCTAGGCAATGAAGCTTTCTTT.

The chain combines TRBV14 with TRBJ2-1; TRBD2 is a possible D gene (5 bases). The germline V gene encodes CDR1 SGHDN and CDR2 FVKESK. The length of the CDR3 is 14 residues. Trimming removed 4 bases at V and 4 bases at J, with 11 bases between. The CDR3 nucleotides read TGTGCCAGCAGCCGCGCGAGGGAGTACAATGAGCAGTTCTTC. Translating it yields CASSRAREYNEQFF.

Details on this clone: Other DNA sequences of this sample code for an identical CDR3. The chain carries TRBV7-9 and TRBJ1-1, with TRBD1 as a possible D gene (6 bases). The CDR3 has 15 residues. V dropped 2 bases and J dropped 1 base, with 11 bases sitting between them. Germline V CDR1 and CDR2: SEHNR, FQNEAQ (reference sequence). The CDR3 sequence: CASSLSPGANTEAFF. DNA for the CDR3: TGTGCCAGCAGCTTATCGCCAGGGGCGAACACTGAAGCTTTCTTT.

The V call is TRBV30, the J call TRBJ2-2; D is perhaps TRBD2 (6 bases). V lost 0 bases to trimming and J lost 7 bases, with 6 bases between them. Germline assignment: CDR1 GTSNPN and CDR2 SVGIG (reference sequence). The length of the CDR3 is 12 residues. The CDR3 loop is CAWSVGGGELFF. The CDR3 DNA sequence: TGTGCCTGGAGTGTGGGGGGCGGGGAGCTGTTTTTT.

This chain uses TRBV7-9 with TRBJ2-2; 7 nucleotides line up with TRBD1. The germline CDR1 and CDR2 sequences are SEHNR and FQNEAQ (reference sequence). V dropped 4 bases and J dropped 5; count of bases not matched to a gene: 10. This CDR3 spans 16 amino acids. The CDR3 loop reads CASSWLTGFVTGELFF. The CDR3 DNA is TGTGCCAGCAGCTGGCTGACAGGGTTTGTTACCGGGGAGCTGTTTTTT.

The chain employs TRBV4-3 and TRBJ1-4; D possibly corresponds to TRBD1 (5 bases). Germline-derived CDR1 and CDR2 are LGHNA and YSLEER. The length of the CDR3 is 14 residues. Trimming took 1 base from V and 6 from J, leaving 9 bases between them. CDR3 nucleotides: TGCGCCAGCAGCCAAGCCAGGGAGGATGAAAAACTGTTTTTT. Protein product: CASSQAREDEKLFF.

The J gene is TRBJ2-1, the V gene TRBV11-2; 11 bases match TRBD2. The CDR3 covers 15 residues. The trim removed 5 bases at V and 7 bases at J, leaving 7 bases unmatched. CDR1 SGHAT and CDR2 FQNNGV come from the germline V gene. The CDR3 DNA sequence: TGTGCCAGCAGCAGGGGACTAGCGGAGGGGAATGAGCAGTTCTTC. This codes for CASSRGLAEGNEQFF.